A single sample gave rise to the 23 T cell receptor beta chains below, sequenced in a study of T cells after yellow fever vaccination (dated by TCRdb to between 2018 and 2020). Interpreted using the paper, the treatment or condition label stands for: live attenuated yellow fever vaccine strain. The library was produced with 5' RACE. The run used an Illumina HiSeq 2500. Using fastp trimming at Q25 and MiXCR clonotype assembly, TCRdb reanalyzed the public sequencing data and kept in-frame beta chains. Rows are unified per CDR3 protein, each entry keeping the most common DNA and genes. Present in this sample are 400,000 or so distinct CDR3 sequences, 6% to 8% of which were seen just once. In total, the top ten clones hold approximately 15% of the sample. The input for sequencing was PBMCs, taken 5 days after the yellow fever booster vaccination. The source is a man aged 25 to 40 who received the YFV17D yellow fever vaccine.

This clonotype appeared once. This may arise from a read error, as a much more abundant clone is one base away. CDR3 DNA: TGTGCCAGCACTCTCACTTCACCGGTACCGTTGAACACTGAAGCTTGCTTT. Its protein is CASTLTSPVPLNTEACF. The chain uses TRBV2 and TRBJ1-1; D unclear. There are 17 residues in the CDR3. CDR1 is SNHLY, CDR2 FYNNEI, per germline. Full variable domain (rest looked up from reference TRBV2 and TRBJ1-1): EPEVTQTPSHQVTQMGQEVILRCVPISNHLYFYWYRQILGQKVEFLVSFYNNEISEKSEIFDDQFSVERPDGSNFTLKIRSTKLEDSAMYFCASTLTSPVPLNTEACFGQGTRLTVV.

This clonotype occurred many times. The chain carries TRBV28 and TRBJ2-2, with D uncertain. In germline, CDR1 is MDHEN, CDR2 SYDVKM. The CDR3 is 14 residues long. V lost 11 bases and J 0 bases, leaving 13 bases between the germline ends. CDR3 loop: CASLGFANTGELFF. CDR3 in DNA: TGTGCCTCCCTAGGGTTTGCGAACACCGGGGAGCTGTTTTTT.

The chain carries TRBV4-2 and TRBJ2-1; no clear D gene. The CDR3 is made up of 15 amino acids. The V end lost 0 bases, the J end lost 4 bases, and 10 bases lay between the germline ends. Germline CDR1 is LGHNA and CDR2 is YNFKEQ. CDR3 loop: CASSQDRVGYNEQFF. The CDR3 region has the DNA TGTGCCAGCAGCCAAGATCGCGTAGGATACAATGAGCAGTTCTTC.

CDR3 protein: CASRHVPGAWPTDTQYF. CDR3 DNA: TGTGCCAGCAGACACGTCCCGGGAGCCTGGCCCACAGATACGCAGTATTTT. The chain has TRBV14 and TRBJ2-3; D perhaps matches TRBD2 (6 bases). The CDR3 runs 17 residues. Germline assignment: CDR1 SGHDN and CDR2 FVKESK. V gave up 6 bases and J gave up 2 bases, with 21 bases separating them.

The V call is TRBV10-3, the J call TRBJ2-1; 9 bases agree with TRBD1. The trim removed 6 bases at V and 8 bases at J, leaving 8 bases unmatched. Germline V gene lookup returns CDR1 ENHRY and CDR2 SYGVKD. This CDR3 is built from 14 residues. The CDR3 is CAIRTGTGNDEQFF. DNA of the CDR3: TGTGCCATCAGAACCGGGACAGGGAACGATGAGCAGTTCTTC.

This clonotype was counted at least ten times. An end of the junction differs from the germline gene, which may be a read error. This chain links TRBV20-1 with TRBJ2-1; D is tentatively TRBD1 or TRBD2 (6 bases each). This CDR3 contains 11 residues. CDR1 and CDR2 (germline): DFQATT, SNEGSKA (reference sequence). CDR3 in amino acids: CSARGGIEQFF. The DNA of the CDR3 is TGCAGTGCCAGAGGGGGGATAGAGCAGTTCTTC.

This clonotype was detected ten times or more. The rearrangement links TRBV28 to TRBJ1-6; tentatively, D is TRBD1 (5 bases). V gave up 3 bases and J gave up 5 bases, with 11 bases separating them. Germline CDR1 is MDHEN and CDR2 is SYDVKM. The CDR3 spans 15 residues. CDR3 residues: CASSFPGLHNSPLHF. The CDR3 DNA reads TGTGCCAGCAGTTTTCCGGGACTCCATAATTCACCCCTCCACTTT.

This clonotype was seen repeatedly, ten times or more. CDR3 region: CASSLAGSLYEQYF. CDR3 sequence (DNA): TGTGCCAGCAGTTTAGCCGGGAGTCTCTACGAGCAGTACTTC. The chain carries TRBV28 and TRBJ2-7; possible D gene TRBD2, 6 bases. The germline V gene has CDR1 MDHEN and CDR2 SYDVKM. The CDR3 contains 14 residues. Trimming stripped 2 bases from V and 3 bases from J, with 11 bases between.

The chain uses TRBV20-1 and TRBJ1-2; TRBD1 agrees at 9 bases. The germline V gene has CDR1 DFQATT and CDR2 SNEGSKA (reference sequence). There are 15 residues in the CDR3. The trim removed 5 bases at V and 4 bases at J, leaving 11 bases unmatched. CDR3 sequence: CSAVPGQGVSYGYTF. CDR3 nucleotide sequence: TGCAGTGCTGTCCCGGGACAGGGCGTTAGCTATGGCTACACCTTC.

This clonotype has just a few counts. The rearrangement links TRBV6-1 to TRBJ1-6; D is ambiguous. CDR1 is MNHNS and CDR2 is SASEGT in the germline V gene. The CDR3 is made up of 14 amino acids. The V end lost 5 bases, the J end lost 10 bases, and 15 bases lay between the germline ends. The CDR3 here is CASSPGVLGSPLHF. The CDR3 bases are TGTGCCAGCAGTCCGGGTGTTTTAGGATCACCCCTCCACTTT.

This clonotype has just a few counts. The chain couples TRBV11-2 to TRBJ2-7; a possible D gene is TRBD1 (5 bases). The CDR3 has 12 amino acids. The V and J ends lost 5 bases and 7 bases respectively, with 12 bases between them. The V gene's germline CDR1 is SGHAT and CDR2 FQNNGV. The CDR3 bases are TGTGCCAGCAGCCAGCCCCGGACAGAGCAGTACTTC. Translated: CASSQPRTEQYF.

Turning to this clonotype: One end of the junction does not line up with germline, which may come from a read error. The CDR3 loop reads CSARALPRREDLYNEQFF. As DNA, the CDR3 is TGCAGTGCGAGAGCCCTCCCCAGGCGGGAGGACCTATACAATGAGCAGTTCTTC. This rearrangement joins TRBV20-1 to TRBJ2-1; 8 nucleotides align to TRBD2. Germline-derived CDR1 and CDR2 are DFQATT and SNEGSKA (reference sequence). The CDR3 has 18 residues.

This clonotype came up a few times. This chain joins TRBV4-3 and TRBJ1-1, with D possibly matching TRBD1 (6 bases). CDR1 is LGHNA and CDR2 is YSLEER in the germline V gene. The CDR3 consists of 16 residues. Trimming pared 0 bases from V and 7 bases from J, leaving 18 bases between. The CDR3 reads CASSQDGLTGMGEAFF. Here the CDR3 DNA reads TGCGCCAGCAGCCAAGATGGGTTAACAGGGATGGGTGAAGCTTTCTTT.

This clonotype was picked up a small number of times. The rearrangement links TRBV10-3 to TRBJ2-5, with 14 bases matching TRBD2. V was pared by 3 bases and J by 3 bases, with 6 bases of the junction left unmatched. Germline CDR1 reads ENHRY; CDR2 reads SYGVKD. This CDR3 has 17 residues. The CDR3 spells CAISEVPGLAGEETQYF. The DNA for the CDR3 is TGTGCCATCAGTGAAGTCCCGGGACTAGCGGGAGAAGAGACCCAGTACTTC.

This clonotype appeared many times. This sequence joins TRBV28 and TRBJ1-4; D remains ambiguous. CDR3 size: 15 residues. Deletions cut 7 bases from V and 8 bases from J, with 20 bases between. Germline V gene lookup returns CDR1 MDHEN and CDR2 SYDVKM. The CDR3 sequence is CASTSMKGRGEKLFF. The CDR3 DNA is TGTGCCAGCACCTCTATGAAGGGTCGTGGAGAAAAACTGTTTTTT.

Ten or more counts support this clonotype. The V gene is TRBV19, the J gene TRBJ1-1; no definite D call. The CDR3 is 12 residues long. Germline assignment: CDR1 LNHDA and CDR2 SQIVND (reference sequence). V lost 7 bases and J 4 bases, leaving 10 bases between the germline ends. CDR3 sequence: CASNVGSTEAFF. The CDR3 DNA follows: TGTGCCAGTAATGTGGGGTCCACTGAAGCTTTCTTT.

The CDR3 nucleotides read TGTGCCTTCAGCCCACGACGATTACAGGGGGCCTTAGGCAATGAGCAGTTCTTC. Encoded protein: CAFSPRRLQGALGNEQFF. V and J are TRBV3-1 and TRBJ2-1, with TRBD1 identical over 9 bases. V lost 11 bases to trimming and J lost 6 bases; unmatched junction nucleotides: 23. There are 18 residues in the CDR3. Germline V CDR1 and CDR2: LGHDT, YNNKEL (reference sequence).

The rearrangement uses TRBV4-1 and TRBJ1-1; 7 nucleotides agree with TRBD1. CDR3 length: 14 amino acids. Germline V gene data show CDR1 as MGHRA and CDR2 as YSYEKL. V dropped 3 bases and J dropped 4; count of bases not matched to a gene: 5. The CDR3 sequence is CASSQPDRVTEAFF. CDR3 sequence (DNA): TGCGCCAGCAGCCAGCCCGACAGGGTCACTGAAGCTTTCTTT.

This clonotype was seen at least ten times. The chain joins TRBV6-2 or TRBV6-3 to TRBJ2-7; D remains unclear. The CDR3 loop spans 14 amino acids. CDR1 is MNHEY and CDR2 is SVGEGT in the germline V gene. Between the trimmed V and J ends, which lost 6 bases and 4 bases, there was a span of 16 bases. The CDR3 loop reads CASSRTTGAYEQYF. As DNA, the CDR3 is TGTGCCAGCAGCCGAACCACCGGAGCTTACGAGCAGTACTTC.

This clonotype was recorded at least ten times. The chain carries TRBV5-6 and TRBJ1-2; D unresolved. The CDR3 has 12 amino acids. Trimming shortened V by 3 bases and J by 4 bases, and 7 bases separated the two germline ends. Germline V gene sequence: CDR1 SGHDT, CDR2 YYEEEE. The chain's CDR3 is CASSSYTYGYTF. The CDR3 bases are TGTGCCAGCAGCTCATACACCTATGGCTACACCTTC. Together with reference TRBV5-6 and TRBJ1-2, the CDR3 gives the full variable domain: DAGVTQSPTHLIKTRGQQVTLRCSPKSGHDTVSWYQQALGQGPQFIFQYYEEEERQRGNFPDRFSGHQFPNYSSELNVNALLLGDSALYLCASSSYTYGYTFGSGTRLTVV.

To note about this clonotype: Its ends do not fully match the called genes, so a read error is possible. The gene calls are TRBV4-2 and TRBJ1-1; D gene ambiguous. The CDR3 covers 14 residues. Per the germline V gene, CDR1 is LGHNA and CDR2 is YNFKEQ. CDR3 in amino acids: CAISPGLLGAEAFF. The CDR3 nucleotides are TGTGCCATCAGCCCTGGGCTCCTGGGCGCTGAAGCTTTCTTT.

The chain carries TRBV5-1 and TRBJ2-7; TRBD1 is a possible D gene (6 bases). This CDR3 has 14 residues. Per the germline V gene, CDR1 is SGHRS and CDR2 is YFSETQ. Trimming shortened V by 5 bases and J by 0 bases, and 12 bases separated the two germline ends. In DNA form, the CDR3 reads TGCGCCAGCAGTTGGGACACTGCCTCCTACGAGCAGTACTTC. Amino acids: CASSWDTASYEQYF.

The rearrangement joins TRBV6-2 or TRBV6-3 to TRBJ2-7, with 9 bases lining up with TRBD1. Trimming removed 10 bases from V and 4 bases from J; junction bases left unmatched: 8. CDR3 size: 13 residues. Germline CDR1 and CDR2: MNHEY and SVGEGT. CDR3 protein: CATTSGQGYEQYF. The CDR3 coding sequence is TGTGCCACCACTTCGGGACAGGGTTACGAGCAGTACTTC.